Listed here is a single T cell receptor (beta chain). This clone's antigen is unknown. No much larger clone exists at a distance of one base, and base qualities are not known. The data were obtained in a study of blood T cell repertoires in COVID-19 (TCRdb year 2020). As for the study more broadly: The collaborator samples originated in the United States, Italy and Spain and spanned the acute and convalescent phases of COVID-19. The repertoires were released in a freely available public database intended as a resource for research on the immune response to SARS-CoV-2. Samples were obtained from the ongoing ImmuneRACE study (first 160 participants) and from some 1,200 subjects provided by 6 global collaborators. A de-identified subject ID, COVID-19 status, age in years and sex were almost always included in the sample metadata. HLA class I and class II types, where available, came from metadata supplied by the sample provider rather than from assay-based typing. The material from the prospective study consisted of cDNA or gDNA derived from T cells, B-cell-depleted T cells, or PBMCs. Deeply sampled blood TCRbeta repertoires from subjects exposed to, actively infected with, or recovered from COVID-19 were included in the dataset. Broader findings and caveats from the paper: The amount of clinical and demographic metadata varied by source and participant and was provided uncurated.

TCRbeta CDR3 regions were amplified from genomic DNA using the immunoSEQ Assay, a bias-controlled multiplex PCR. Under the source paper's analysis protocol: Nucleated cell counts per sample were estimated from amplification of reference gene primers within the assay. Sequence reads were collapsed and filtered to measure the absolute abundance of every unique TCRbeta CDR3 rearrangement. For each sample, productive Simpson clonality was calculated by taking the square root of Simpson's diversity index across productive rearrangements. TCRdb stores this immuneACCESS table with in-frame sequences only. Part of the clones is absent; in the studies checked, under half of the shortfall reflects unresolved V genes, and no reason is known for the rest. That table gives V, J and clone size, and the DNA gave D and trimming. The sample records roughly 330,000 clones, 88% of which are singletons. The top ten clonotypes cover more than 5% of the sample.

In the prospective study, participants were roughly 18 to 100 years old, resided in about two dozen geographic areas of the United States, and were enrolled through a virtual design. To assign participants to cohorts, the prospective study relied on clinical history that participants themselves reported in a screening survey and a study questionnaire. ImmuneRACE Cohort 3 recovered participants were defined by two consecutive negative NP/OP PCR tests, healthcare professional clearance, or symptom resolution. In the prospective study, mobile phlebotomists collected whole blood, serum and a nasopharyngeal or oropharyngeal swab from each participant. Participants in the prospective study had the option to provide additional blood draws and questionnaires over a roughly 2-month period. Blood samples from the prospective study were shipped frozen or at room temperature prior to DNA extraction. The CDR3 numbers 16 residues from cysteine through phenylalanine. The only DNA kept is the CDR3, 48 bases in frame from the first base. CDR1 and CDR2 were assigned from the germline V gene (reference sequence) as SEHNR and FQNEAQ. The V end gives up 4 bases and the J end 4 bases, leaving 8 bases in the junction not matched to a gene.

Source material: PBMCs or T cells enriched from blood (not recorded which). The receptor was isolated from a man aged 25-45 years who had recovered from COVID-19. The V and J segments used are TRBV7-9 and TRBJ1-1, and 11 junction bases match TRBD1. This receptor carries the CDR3 CASSSSPGTGGTEAFF. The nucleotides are TGTGCCAGCAGCTCGAGTCCCGGGACAGGGGGCACTGAAGCTTTCTTT.